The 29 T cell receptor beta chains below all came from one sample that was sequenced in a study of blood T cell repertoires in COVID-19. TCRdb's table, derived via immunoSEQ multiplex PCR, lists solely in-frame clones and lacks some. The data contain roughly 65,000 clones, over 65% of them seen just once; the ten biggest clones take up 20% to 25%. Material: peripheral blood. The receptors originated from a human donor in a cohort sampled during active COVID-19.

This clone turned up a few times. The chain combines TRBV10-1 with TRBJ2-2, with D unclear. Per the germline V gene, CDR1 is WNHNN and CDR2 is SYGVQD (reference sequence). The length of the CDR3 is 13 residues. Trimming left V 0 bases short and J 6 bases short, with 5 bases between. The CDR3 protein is CASSESSAGELFF. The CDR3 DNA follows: TGCGCCAGCAGTGAGTCGTCAGCCGGGGAGCTGTTTTTT.

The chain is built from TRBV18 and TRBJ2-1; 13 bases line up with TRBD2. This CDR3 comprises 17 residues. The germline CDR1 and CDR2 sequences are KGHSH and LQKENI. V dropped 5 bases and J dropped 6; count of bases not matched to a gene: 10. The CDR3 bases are TGTGCCAGCTCAACCGGGACTAGCGGGAATTGGGGCAATGAGCAGTTCTTC. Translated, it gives CASSTGTSGNWGNEQFF.

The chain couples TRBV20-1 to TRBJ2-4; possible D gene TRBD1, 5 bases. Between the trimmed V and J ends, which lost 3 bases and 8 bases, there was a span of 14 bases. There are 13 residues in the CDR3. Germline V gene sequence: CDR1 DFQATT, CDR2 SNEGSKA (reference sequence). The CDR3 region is CSASRQGADIQYF. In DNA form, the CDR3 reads TGCAGTGCTAGTCGCCAGGGCGCGGACATTCAGTACTTC.

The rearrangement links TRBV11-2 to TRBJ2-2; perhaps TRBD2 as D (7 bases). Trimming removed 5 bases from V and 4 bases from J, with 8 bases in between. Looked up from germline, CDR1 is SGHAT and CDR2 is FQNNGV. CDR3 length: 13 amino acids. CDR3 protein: CASSRGATGELFF. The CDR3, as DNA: TGTGCCAGCAGCCGGGGGGCCACCGGGGAGCTGTTTTTT.

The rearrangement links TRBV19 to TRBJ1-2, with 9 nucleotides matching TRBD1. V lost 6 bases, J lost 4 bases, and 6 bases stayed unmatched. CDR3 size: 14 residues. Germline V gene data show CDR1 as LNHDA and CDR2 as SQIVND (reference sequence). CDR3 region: CASSPDRGGYGYTF. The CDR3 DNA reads TGTGCCAGTAGCCCGGACAGGGGAGGCTATGGCTACACCTTC.

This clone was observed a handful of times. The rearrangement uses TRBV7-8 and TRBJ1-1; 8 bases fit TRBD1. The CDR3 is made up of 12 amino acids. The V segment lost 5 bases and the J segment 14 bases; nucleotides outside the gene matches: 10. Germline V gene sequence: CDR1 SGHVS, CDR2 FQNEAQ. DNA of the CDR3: TGTGCCAGCAGCCCGGGGACAGGTAGTTACTTCTTT. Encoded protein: CASSPGTGSYFF. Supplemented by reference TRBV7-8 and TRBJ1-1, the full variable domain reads GAGVSQSPRYKVAKRGQDVALRCDPISGHVSLFWYQQALGQGPEFLTYFQNEAQLDKSGLPSDRFFAERPEGSVSTLKIQRTQQEDSAVYLCASSPGTGSYFFGQGTRLTVV.

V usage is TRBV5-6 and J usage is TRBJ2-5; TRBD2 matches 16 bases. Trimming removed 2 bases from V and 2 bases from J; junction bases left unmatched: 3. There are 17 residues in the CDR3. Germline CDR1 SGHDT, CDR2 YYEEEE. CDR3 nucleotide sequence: TGTGCCAGCAGCTTCCTGGGACTAGCGGGGGGGCAAGAGACCCAGTACTTC. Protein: CASSFLGLAGGQETQYF.

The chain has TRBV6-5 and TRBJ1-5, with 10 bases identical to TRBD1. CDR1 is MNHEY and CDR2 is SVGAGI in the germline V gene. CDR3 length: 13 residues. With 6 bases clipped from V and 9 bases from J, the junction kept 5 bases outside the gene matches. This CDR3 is CASRGQGMGPQHF. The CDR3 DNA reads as TGTGCCAGCAGGGGACAGGGGATGGGGCCCCAGCATTTT.

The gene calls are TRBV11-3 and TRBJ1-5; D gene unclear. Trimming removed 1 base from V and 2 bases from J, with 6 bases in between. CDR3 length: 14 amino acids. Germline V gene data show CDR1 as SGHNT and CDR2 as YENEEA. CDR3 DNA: TGTGCCAGCAGCTTAGGAGCGGGCAATCAGCCCCAGCATTTT. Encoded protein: CASSLGAGNQPQHF.

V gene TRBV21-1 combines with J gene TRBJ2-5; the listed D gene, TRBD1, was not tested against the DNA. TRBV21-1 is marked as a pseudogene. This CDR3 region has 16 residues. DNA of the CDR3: TGTGCCAGCAGCAAAATGTGGAAGGGGGTACAAGAGACCCAGTACTTC. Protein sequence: CASSKMWKGVQETQYF.

The CDR3 nucleotides are TGTGCCAGCAGCTTAATGATGACAGGGGCCTCCTACGAGCAGTACTTC. This translates into CASSLMMTGASYEQYF. The J gene is TRBJ2-7, the V gene TRBV7-2, with TRBD1 matching over 8 bases. Germline values: CDR1 SGHTA, CDR2 FQGNSA. The CDR3 length is 16 residues. J gave up 0 bases and V 2 bases, and 6 bases lay outside the gene matches.

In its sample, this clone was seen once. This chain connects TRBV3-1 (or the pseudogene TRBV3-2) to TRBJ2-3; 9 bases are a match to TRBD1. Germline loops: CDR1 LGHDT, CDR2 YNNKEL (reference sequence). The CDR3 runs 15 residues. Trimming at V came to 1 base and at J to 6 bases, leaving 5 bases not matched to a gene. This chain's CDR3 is CASSQVGTGLDTQYF. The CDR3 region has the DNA TGTGCCAGCAGCCAAGTAGGGACAGGGTTGGATACGCAGTATTTT.

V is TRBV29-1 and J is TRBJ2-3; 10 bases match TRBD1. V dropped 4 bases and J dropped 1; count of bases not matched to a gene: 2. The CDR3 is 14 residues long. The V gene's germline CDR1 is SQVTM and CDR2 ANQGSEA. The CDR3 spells CSVGGQGRTDTQYF. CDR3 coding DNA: TGCAGCGTTGGGGGACAGGGGCGCACAGATACGCAGTATTTT.

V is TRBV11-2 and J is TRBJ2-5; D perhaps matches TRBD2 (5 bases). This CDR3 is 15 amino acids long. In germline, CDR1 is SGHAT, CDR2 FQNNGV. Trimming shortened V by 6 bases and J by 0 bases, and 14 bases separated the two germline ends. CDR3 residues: CASSMSGSHQETQYF. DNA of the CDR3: TGTGCCAGCAGTATGTCGGGGAGCCACCAAGAGACCCAGTACTTC.

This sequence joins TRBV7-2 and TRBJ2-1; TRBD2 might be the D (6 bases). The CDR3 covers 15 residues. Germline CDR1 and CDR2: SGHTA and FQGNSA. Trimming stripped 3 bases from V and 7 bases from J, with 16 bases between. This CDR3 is CASSLRRAEANEQFF. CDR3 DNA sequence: TGTGCCAGCAGCTTGCGGAGGGCAGAGGCGAATGAGCAGTTCTTC. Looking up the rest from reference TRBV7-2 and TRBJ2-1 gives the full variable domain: GAGVSQSPSNKVTEKGKDVELRCDPISGHTALYWYRQSLGQGLEFLIYFQGNSAPDKSGLPSDRFSAERTGGSVSTLTIQRTQQEDSAVYLCASSLRRAEANEQFFGPGTRLTVL.

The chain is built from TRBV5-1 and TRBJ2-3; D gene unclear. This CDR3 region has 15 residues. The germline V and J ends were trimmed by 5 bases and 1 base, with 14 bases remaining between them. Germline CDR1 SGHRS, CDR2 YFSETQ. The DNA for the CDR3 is TGCGCCAGCAGATACGAACTACAACGCACAGATACGCAGTATTTT. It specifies CASRYELQRTDTQYF.

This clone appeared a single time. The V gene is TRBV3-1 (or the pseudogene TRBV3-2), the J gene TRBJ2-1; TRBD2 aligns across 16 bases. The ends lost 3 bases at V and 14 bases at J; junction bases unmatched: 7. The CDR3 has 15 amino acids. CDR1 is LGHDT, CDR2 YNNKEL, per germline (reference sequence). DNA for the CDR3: TGTGCCAGCAGCCAGGGACTAGCGGGAGGGCCGGATGAGTTCTTC. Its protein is CASSQGLAGGPDEFF.

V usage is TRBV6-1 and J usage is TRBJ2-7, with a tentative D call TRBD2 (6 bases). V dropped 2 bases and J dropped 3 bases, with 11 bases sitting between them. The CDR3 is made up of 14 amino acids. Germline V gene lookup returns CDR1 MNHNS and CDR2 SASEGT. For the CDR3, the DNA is TGTGCCAGCAGTGAAACGCGGGGAAACTACGAGCAGTACTTC. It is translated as CASSETRGNYEQYF.

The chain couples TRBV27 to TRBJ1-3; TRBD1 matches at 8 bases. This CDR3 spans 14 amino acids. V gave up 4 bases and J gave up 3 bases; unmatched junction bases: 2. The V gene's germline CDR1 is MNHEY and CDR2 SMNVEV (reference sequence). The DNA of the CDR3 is TGTGCCAGCAGTTCAGGGGGCAGTGGAAACACCATATATTTT. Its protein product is CASSSGGSGNTIYF.

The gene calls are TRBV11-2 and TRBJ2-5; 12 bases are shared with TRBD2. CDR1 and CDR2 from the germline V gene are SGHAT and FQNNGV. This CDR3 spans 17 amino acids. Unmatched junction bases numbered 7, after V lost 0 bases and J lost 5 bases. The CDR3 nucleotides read TGTGCCAGCAGCTTAGATCGACTAGCGGGGGCCTGGGAGACCCAGTACTTC. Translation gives CASSLDRLAGAWETQYF.

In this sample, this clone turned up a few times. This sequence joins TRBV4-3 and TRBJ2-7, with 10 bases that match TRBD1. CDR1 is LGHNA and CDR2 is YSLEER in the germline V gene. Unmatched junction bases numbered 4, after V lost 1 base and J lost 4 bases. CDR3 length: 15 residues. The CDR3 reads CASSQGTGGQYEQYF. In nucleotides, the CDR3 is TGCGCCAGCAGCCAAGGGACAGGGGGACAGTACGAGCAGTACTTC.

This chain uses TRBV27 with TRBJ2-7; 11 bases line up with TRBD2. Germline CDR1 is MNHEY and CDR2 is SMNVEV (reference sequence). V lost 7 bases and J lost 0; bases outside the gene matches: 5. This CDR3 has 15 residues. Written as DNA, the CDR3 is TGTGCCAGCATGAGACTAGCGGGGAACTCCTACGAGCAGTACTTC. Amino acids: CASMRLAGNSYEQYF.

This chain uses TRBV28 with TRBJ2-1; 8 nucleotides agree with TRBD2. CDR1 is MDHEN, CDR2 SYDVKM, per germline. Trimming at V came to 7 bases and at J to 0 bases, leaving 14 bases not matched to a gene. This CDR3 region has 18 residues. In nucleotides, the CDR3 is TGTGCCAGCACCGCCGGGGGGGCTAGCGGGTTCTCCTACAATGAGCAGTTCTTC. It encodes CASTAGGASGFSYNEQFF. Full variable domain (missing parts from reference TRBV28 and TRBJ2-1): DVKVTQSSRYLVKRTGEKVFLECVQDMDHENMFWYRQDPGLGLRLIYFSYDVKMKEKGDIPEGYSVSREKKERFSLILESASTNQTSMYLCASTAGGASGFSYNEQFFGPGTRLTVL.

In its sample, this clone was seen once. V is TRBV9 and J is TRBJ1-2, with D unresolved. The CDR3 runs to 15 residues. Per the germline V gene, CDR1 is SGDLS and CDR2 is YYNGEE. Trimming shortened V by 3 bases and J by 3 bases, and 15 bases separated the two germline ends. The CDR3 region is CASSARVGRDYGYTF. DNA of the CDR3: TGTGCCAGCAGCGCCCGCGTAGGGCGGGACTATGGCTACACCTTC.

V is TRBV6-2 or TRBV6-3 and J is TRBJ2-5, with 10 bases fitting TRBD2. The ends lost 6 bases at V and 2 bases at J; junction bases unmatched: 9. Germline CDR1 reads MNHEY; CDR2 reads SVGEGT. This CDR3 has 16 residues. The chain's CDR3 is CASSSGGGSPQETQYF. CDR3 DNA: TGTGCCAGCAGCAGCGGGGGGGGATCACCTCAAGAGACCCAGTACTTC.

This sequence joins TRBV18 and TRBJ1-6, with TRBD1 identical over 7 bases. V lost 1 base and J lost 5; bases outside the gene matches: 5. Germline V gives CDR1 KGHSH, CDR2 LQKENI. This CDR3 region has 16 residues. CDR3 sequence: CASSPQQGMNNSPLHF. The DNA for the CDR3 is TGTGCCAGCTCACCACAACAGGGGATGAATAATTCACCCCTCCACTTT.

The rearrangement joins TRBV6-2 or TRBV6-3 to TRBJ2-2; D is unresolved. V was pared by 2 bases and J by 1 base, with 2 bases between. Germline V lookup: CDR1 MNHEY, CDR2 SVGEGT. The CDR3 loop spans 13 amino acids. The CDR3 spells CASSYLNTGELFF. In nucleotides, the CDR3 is TGTGCCAGCAGTTACCTGAACACCGGGGAGCTGTTTTTT.

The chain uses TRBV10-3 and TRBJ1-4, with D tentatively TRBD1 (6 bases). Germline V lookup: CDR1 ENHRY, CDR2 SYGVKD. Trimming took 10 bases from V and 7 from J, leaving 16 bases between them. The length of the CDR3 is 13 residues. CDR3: CATTAGEGEKLFF. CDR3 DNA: TGTGCCACGACCGCAGGGGAGGGTGAAAAACTGTTTTTT.

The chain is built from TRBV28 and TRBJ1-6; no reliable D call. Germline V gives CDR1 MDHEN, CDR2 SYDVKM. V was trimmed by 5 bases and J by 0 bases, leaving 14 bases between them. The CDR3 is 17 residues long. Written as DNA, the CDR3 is TGTGCCAGCAGTACAGCGGACCCGAGCTCCTATAATTCACCCCTCCACTTT. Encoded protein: CASSTADPSSYNSPLHF.